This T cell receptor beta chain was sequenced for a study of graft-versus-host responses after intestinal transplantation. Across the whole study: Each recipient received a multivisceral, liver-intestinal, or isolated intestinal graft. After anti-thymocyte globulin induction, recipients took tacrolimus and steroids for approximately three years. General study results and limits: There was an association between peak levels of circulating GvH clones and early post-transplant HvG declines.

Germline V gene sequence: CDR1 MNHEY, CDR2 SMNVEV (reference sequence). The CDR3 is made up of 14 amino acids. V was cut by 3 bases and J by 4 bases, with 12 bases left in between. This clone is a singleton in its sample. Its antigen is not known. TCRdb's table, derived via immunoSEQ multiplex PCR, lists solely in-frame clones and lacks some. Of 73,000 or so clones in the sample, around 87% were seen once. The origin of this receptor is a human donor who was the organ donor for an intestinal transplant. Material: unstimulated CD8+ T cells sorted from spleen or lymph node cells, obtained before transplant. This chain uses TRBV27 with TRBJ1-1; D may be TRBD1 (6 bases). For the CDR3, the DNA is TGTGCCAGCAGTTTGCCAGGGGCGCCCACTGAAGCTTTCTTT. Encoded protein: CASSLPGAPTEAFF.